What follows describes a single TCR beta chain. Its target antigen remains unknown. No base quality values were provided; no much bigger clone lies one nucleotide off. Genomic DNA was isolated from the sorted cells so that the TCRbeta CDR3 region could be sequenced. TCRbeta CDR3 regions were sequenced using the immunoSEQ Assay. TCRdb retrieved this table from immuneACCESS and kept in-frame rearrangements only. Not all clones are present; in checked studies, unresolved V genes account for under half, and no reason is known for the remainder. Recorded for this sample are about 64,000 clones; about 89% of them occurred a single time. The ten largest clones add up to approximately 5.2% of the sample. These data are taken from a study of OX40 agonist ivuxolimab in advanced cancers. Notes on the research overall: The costimulatory receptor OX40 (CD134) was targeted by ivuxolimab, a fully human IgG2 agonistic monoclonal antibody. Intravenous ivuxolimab was administered to patients every 2 weeks at six dose levels: 0.01, 0.1, 0.3, 1.5, 3 and 10 mg/kg. Of the roughly 50 dose-escalation patients, hepatocellular carcinoma was present in around 19, melanoma in some 15, renal cell carcinoma in 9 and head and neck cancer in 9. The dose-escalation cohort was around 84% male with a mean age of roughly 60 years, ranging from about 23 to 85. Patients were allowed to have had prior anti-PD-1, anti-PD-L1 or anti-CTLA-4 therapy, and 30% to 50% of the dose-escalation patients had previously received checkpoint inhibitors. Partial responses occurred in three dose-escalation patients: two with cutaneous melanoma and one with hepatocellular carcinoma. The point of sequencing TCRbeta in the periphery was to test whether ivuxolimab changed TCR sequence diversity and drove clonal T-cell expansion. The paper describes the monotherapy dose-escalation part (N ≈ 49 patients) of the phase I trial of ivuxolimab. Broad study findings and their caveats: After ivuxolimab, CD8+ T cells had more expanded clones than CD4+ T cells on average. Low levels of normalized T-cell clonal expansion were also seen in some patients who did not respond. The antigen specificity of the peripheral T cells that underwent clonal expansion was not determined. At doses from 0.1 to 3.0 mg/kg, clonal expansion was seen in both CD4+ and CD8+ blood T cells between baseline and week 6. In the 0.1-3.0 mg/kg groups, partial responders were among the patients with the lowest normalized peripheral clonal expansion, particularly in CD8+ T cells.

Patients with a history of autoimmune disease or receiving systemic immunosuppression were excluded from the trial. Peripheral blood for TCR sequencing was collected from all dose cohorts at baseline, on cycle 4 day 1, and on cycle 7 day 1. Samples were obtained from an open-label, multicenter, first-in-human phase I dose-escalation trial of ivuxolimab. Adults with locally advanced or metastatic melanoma, renal cell carcinoma, hepatocellular carcinoma or head and neck squamous cell carcinoma were enrolled in the trial. CD4+ and CD8+ T cells were sorted separately from peripheral blood before TCR sequencing. Its CDR3 holds 12 amino acids, cysteine through phenylalanine. The sequence is cut down to CDR3 DNA, 36 bases in frame from base 1. V drops 5 bases and J drops 1 base, leaving 5 bases in between. CDR1 and CDR2 (SEHNR, FQNEAQ) derive from the germline V gene (reference sequence).

The clonotype originates from an adult with an advanced solid tumor such as melanoma, head and neck, liver or kidney cancer. The sample consisted of CD4+ or CD8+ T cells sorted from blood, taken in a trial of the OX40 agonist ivuxolimab. The V and J genes are TRBV7-9 and TRBJ2-5; confidence is insufficient to name the D gene. The CDR3 protein sequence reads: CASSPLQETQYF. In nucleotides, the sequence is TGTGCCAGCAGCCCCCTCCAAGAGACCCAGTACTTC.